Listed below are T cell receptor beta chains from one sample, sequenced in a study of CD8+ T cells in alopecia areata. Repertoires were generated with immunoSEQ multiplex PCR, while TCRdb's copy carries only in-frame clones and drops some. The data contain 100,000 to 150,000 clones, about 61% of them seen just once; the ten biggest clones take up 2.5% to 3.5%. Sequenced: CD4+ T cells sorted from blood. All receptors come from a human donor in good health. Both conserved end residues are part of each CDR3. Fields, in order: clone size, V gene, D gene, CDR3 length, J gene, CDR3 DNA, CDR3 protein. The D gene is left open where the match is weak. Rows give clone size only sometimes, using once, few, many, or a class for an expanded clone.

clone_size: few; v_call: TRBV5-6; d_call: NA; cdr3_length: 14; j_call: TRBJ2-4; cdr3_nt: TGTGCCAGCAGCTTGGTCTCGGGGATAGACATTCAGTACTTC; cdr3_aa: CASSLVSGIDIQYF
clone_size: NA; v_call: TRBV11-2; d_call: NA; cdr3_length: 11; j_call: TRBJ2-7; cdr3_nt: TGTGCCAGCAGCACCCCCTACGAGCAGTACTTC; cdr3_aa: CASSTPYEQYF
clone_size: once; v_call: TRBV2; d_call: TRBD1; cdr3_length: 14; j_call: TRBJ2-7; cdr3_nt: TGTGCCAGCAGACTGGGACAGGCGTCCTACGAGCAGTACTTC; cdr3_aa: CASRLGQASYEQYF
clone_size: once; v_call: TRBV6-4; d_call: NA; cdr3_length: 13; j_call: TRBJ1-5; cdr3_nt: TGTGCCAGCAGCATCGAGGTTAATCAGCCCCAGCATTTT; cdr3_aa: CASSIEVNQPQHF
clone_size: NA; v_call: TRBV7-6; d_call: NA; cdr3_length: 16; j_call: TRBJ2-3; cdr3_nt: TGTGCCAGCAGCATAAACGCCGGAGGGGGAACTGATACGCAGTATTTT; cdr3_aa: CASSINAGGGTDTQYF
clone_size: NA; v_call: TRBV14; d_call: NA; cdr3_length: 11; j_call: TRBJ2-7; cdr3_nt: TGTGCCAGCAGCCAAGCGTACGAGCAGTACTTC; cdr3_aa: CASSQAYEQYF
clone_size: few; v_call: TRBV2; d_call: NA; cdr3_length: 11; j_call: TRBJ2-3; cdr3_nt: TGTGCCAGCAGGTTCACAGATACGCAGTATTTT; cdr3_aa: CASRFTDTQYF
clone_size: few; v_call: TRBV5-1; d_call: NA; cdr3_length: 15; j_call: TRBJ2-6; cdr3_nt: TGCGCCAGCAGCATTGCCGCCTCTGGGGCCAACGTCCTGACTTTC; cdr3_aa: CASSIAASGANVLTF
clone_size: once; v_call: TRBV29-1; d_call: TRBD1; cdr3_length: 14; j_call: TRBJ2-7; cdr3_nt: TGCAGCGTTTTAGGACAGGGGGCGTCCTACGAGCAGTACTTC; cdr3_aa: CSVLGQGASYEQYF
clone_size: NA; v_call: TRBV30; d_call: NA; cdr3_length: 13; j_call: TRBJ2-1; cdr3_nt: TGTGCCTGGGGACTTGGGACCTACAATGAGCAGTTCTTC; cdr3_aa: CAWGLGTYNEQFF
clone_size: NA; v_call: TRBV29-1; d_call: TRBD2; cdr3_length: 14; j_call: TRBJ2-5; cdr3_nt: TGCAGCGTTGAAGTCGGGGGGGCCGGGGAGACCCAGTACTTC; cdr3_aa: CSVEVGGAGETQYF
clone_size: many; v_call: TRBV18; d_call: NA; cdr3_length: 15; j_call: TRBJ2-7; cdr3_nt: TGTGCCAGCTCACCACCGGGAGACCCGACCTACGAGCAGTACTTC; cdr3_aa: CASSPPGDPTYEQYF
clone_size: NA; v_call: TRBV30; d_call: NA; cdr3_length: 13; j_call: TRBJ2-2; cdr3_nt: TGTGCCTGGAGTGGGGACCACACCGGGGAGCTGTTTTTT; cdr3_aa: CAWSGDHTGELFF
clone_size: NA; v_call: TRBV7-2; d_call: NA; cdr3_length: 16; j_call: TRBJ2-7; cdr3_nt: TGTGCCAGCAGCTTAGCTGTGGGGGGAAGCTCCTACGAGCAGTACTTC; cdr3_aa: CASSLAVGGSSYEQYF